These 24 T cell receptor beta chains were sequenced from one sample in a study of T cell responses to AZD1222 COVID-19 vaccine. TCRdb keeps only in-frame clones here, not all; method: immunoSEQ multiplex PCR. The table lists about 140,000 clones. Sequencing was performed on peripheral blood. These receptors originate from an adult in good health.

Details on this clone: This CDR3 is also generated by other DNA sequences in the sample. The CDR3 loop reads CASSLAGGSGNTIYF. CDR3 nucleotide sequence: TGCGCCAGCAGCTTGGCAGGGGGCTCTGGAAACACCATATATTTT. The J gene is TRBJ1-3, the V gene TRBV5-1, with TRBD1 matching 7 bases. V trimming: 0 bases; J trimming: 0 bases; junction bases outside the gene matches: 0. The CDR3 is made up of 15 amino acids. In germline, CDR1 is SGHRS, CDR2 YFSETQ.

The V call is TRBV18, the J call TRBJ2-3; D is uncertain. Germline V gene lookup returns CDR1 KGHSH and CDR2 LQKENI. V was clipped by 0 bases and J by 0 bases, with 7 bases between them. The CDR3 runs to 15 residues. CDR3 loop: CASSPPSPSTDTQYF. The CDR3 DNA is TGTGCCAGCTCACCACCGTCTCCTAGCACAGATACGCAGTATTTT.

The chain is built from TRBV15 and TRBJ2-7; no firm D call. There are 14 residues in the CDR3. Per the germline V gene, CDR1 is LNHNV and CDR2 is YYDKDF (reference sequence). V was cut by 0 bases and J by 0 bases, with 6 bases left in between. The CDR3 region is CATSRDRSSYEQYF. The CDR3 coding sequence is TGTGCCACCAGCAGAGACCGGTCCTCCTACGAGCAGTACTTC. Drawing the rest from reference TRBV15 and TRBJ2-7, the complete variable domain is DAMVIQNPRYQVTQFGKPVTLSCSQTLNHNVMYWYQQKSSQAPKLLFHYYDKDFNNEADTPDNFQSRRPNTSFCFLDIRSPGLGDTAMYLCATSRDRSSYEQYFGPGTRLTVT.

The chain combines TRBV7-6 with TRBJ2-7, with no clear D. Germline CDR1 and CDR2: SGHVS and FNYEAQ. The CDR3 runs 13 residues. V was trimmed by 1 base and J by 3 bases, leaving 7 bases between them. In DNA, the CDR3 is TGTGCCAGCAGCTTAGGCAGGTACTACGAGCAGTACTTC. It translates to CASSLGRYYEQYF.

The chain employs TRBV4-1 and TRBJ1-2; D remains unclear. The germline V gene encodes CDR1 MGHRA and CDR2 YSYEKL. V shed 0 bases and J shed 1 base, with 6 bases lying between them. The CDR3 covers 14 residues. This CDR3 is CASSQDDRNYGYTF. The CDR3 region has the DNA TGCGCCAGCAGCCAAGATGACCGTAACTATGGCTACACCTTC.

The chain joins TRBV19 to TRBJ1-5; 8 nucleotides match TRBD1. From germline, CDR1 is LNHDA and CDR2 SQIVND (reference sequence). V was clipped by 11 bases and J by 0 bases; unmatched bases: 15. The CDR3 length is 17 residues. CDR3 sequence: CAASGAGGRNSNQPQHF. CDR3 DNA sequence: TGTGCCGCCTCGGGGGCAGGGGGCCGGAATAGCAATCAGCCCCAGCATTTT.

The chain links TRBV18 to TRBJ1-2; D might be TRBD1 (6 bases). The germline V gene encodes CDR1 KGHSH and CDR2 LQKENI. The CDR3 runs to 14 residues. The germline V and J ends were trimmed by 0 bases and 3 bases, with 8 bases remaining between them. The CDR3 loop is CASSPPRGDYGYTF. For the CDR3, the DNA is TGTGCCAGCTCACCACCGAGGGGGGACTATGGCTACACCTTC.

The V gene is TRBV10-3, the J gene TRBJ1-2; 8 positions agree with TRBD1. CDR3 length equals 14 residues. The V gene end was trimmed by 10 bases and the J gene end by 4 bases; junction bases not matched to a gene: 11. The germline V gene has CDR1 ENHRY and CDR2 SYGVKD. CDR3 region: CATRPSGGVYGYTF. The DNA of the CDR3 is TGTGCCACTAGACCCTCAGGGGGCGTCTATGGCTACACCTTC.

The V call is TRBV7-2, the J call TRBJ1-2; no clear D gene. In germline, CDR1 is SGHTA, CDR2 FQGNSA. V lost 1 base, J lost 6 bases, and 24 bases lay in between. The CDR3 is 18 residues long. The DNA for the CDR3 is TGTGCCAGCAGCTTAGGGCCCCCGGACGAGGTGGGGAGAGATGGCTACACCTTC. Translating it yields CASSLGPPDEVGRDGYTF.

The V gene is TRBV27, the J gene TRBJ1-1; D may be TRBD1 (5 bases). The CDR3 has 15 amino acids. Germline lookup yields CDR1 MNHEY and CDR2 SMNVEV (reference sequence). V was cut by 1 base and J by 2 bases, with 11 bases left in between. DNA for the CDR3: TGTGCCAGCAGTTTATGGGGGGTAAGAAACACTGAAGCTTTCTTT. It codes for CASSLWGVRNTEAFF.

CDR3 loop: CASSPGGGVNEKLFF. The CDR3 nucleotides are TGTGCCAGCAGCCCTGGTGGCGGCGTGAATGAAAAACTGTTTTTT. The chain is built from TRBV7-9 and TRBJ1-4; no clear D gene. The CDR3 is 15 amino acids. Germline V gene data show CDR1 as SEHNR and CDR2 as FQNEAQ (reference sequence). V lost 5 bases, J lost 5 bases, and 15 bases lay in between. Drawing the rest from reference TRBV7-9 and TRBJ1-4, the complete variable domain is DTGVSQNPRHKITKRGQNVTFRCDPISEHNRLYWYRQTLGQGPEFLTYFQNEAQLEKSRLLSDRFSAERPKGSFSTLEIQRTEQGDSAMYLCASSPGGGVNEKLFFGSGTQLSVL.

The CDR3 protein is CASSLETGPPETQYF. CDR3 nucleotide sequence: TGTGCCAGCAGCCTCGAGACAGGGCCGCCGGAGACCCAGTACTTC. The V gene is TRBV7-9, the J gene TRBJ2-5; 7 bases fit TRBD1. V gave up 5 bases and J gave up 5 bases; unmatched junction bases: 11. From germline, CDR1 is SEHNR and CDR2 FQNEAQ (reference sequence). The CDR3 totals 15 residues.

The V and J genes are TRBV23-1 and TRBJ1-3; 7 bases map to TRBD1. TRBV23-1 is known as an ORF, though its function is uncertain. V lost 6 bases to trimming and J lost 2 bases; unmatched junction nucleotides: 7. This CDR3 has 15 amino acids. CDR3 loop: CASSKGQNAGNTIYF. The CDR3, as DNA: TGCGCCAGCAGCAAGGGACAGAATGCTGGAAACACCATATATTTT.

J is TRBJ2-5 and V is TRBV11-3, with TRBD2 identical over 12 bases. Per the germline V gene, CDR1 is SGHNT and CDR2 is YENEEA. The V gene end was trimmed by 3 bases and the J gene end by 5 bases; junction bases not matched to a gene: 10. The CDR3 has 17 residues. The CDR3 here is CASSLRASGGGTETQYF. CDR3 in DNA: TGTGCCAGCAGCTTGAGGGCTAGCGGGGGGGGGACGGAGACCCAGTACTTC.

The chain is built from TRBV6-6 and TRBJ1-3; D gene uncertain. The CDR3 sequence is 11 residues long. Germline V gene lookup returns CDR1 MNHNY and CDR2 SVGAGI (reference sequence). Trimming shortened V by 4 bases and J by 8 bases, and 6 bases separated the two germline ends. For the CDR3, the DNA is TGTGCCAGCAGTTTTGTAGACACCATATATTTT. This translates into CASSFVDTIYF.

This rearrangement joins TRBV4-3 to TRBJ1-1; TRBD1 matches at 8 bases. The length of the CDR3 is 15 residues. Germline V gives CDR1 LGHNA, CDR2 YSLEER. Trimming took 4 bases from V and 1 from J; bases not matched to a gene: 5. CDR3 sequence: CASSLDRGPNTEAFF. The CDR3 DNA is TGCGCCAGCAGCCTCGACAGGGGACCGAACACTGAAGCTTTCTTT.

This rearrangement joins TRBV7-2 to TRBJ1-1, with unresolved D. This CDR3 has 14 residues. With 3 bases removed from V and 3 bases from J, the gap between germline ends came to 11 bases. In germline, CDR1 is SGHTA, CDR2 FQGNSA. The chain's CDR3 is CASSFSADDTEAFF. The CDR3, as DNA: TGTGCCAGCAGCTTCTCCGCAGACGACACTGAAGCTTTCTTT.

V and J are TRBV5-1 and TRBJ1-4; 9 bases match TRBD1. V lost 4 bases, J lost 8 bases, and 6 bases stayed unmatched. The CDR3 sequence is 14 residues long. Germline-derived CDR1 and CDR2 are SGHRS and YFSETQ. The CDR3 region has the DNA TGCGCCAGCAGCGTTGGACAGGGGAGGGAAAAACTGTTTTTT. It specifies CASSVGQGREKLFF.

The chain couples TRBV6-5 to TRBJ1-1; D gene ambiguous. The CDR3 loop spans 14 amino acids. The V and J ends lost 2 bases and 6 bases respectively, with 13 bases between them. The germline V gene encodes CDR1 MNHEY and CDR2 SVGAGI. The CDR3 here is CASSYKSWGPEAFF. The CDR3, as DNA: TGTGCCAGCAGTTACAAATCTTGGGGTCCTGAAGCTTTCTTT.

The chain combines TRBV6-6 with TRBJ1-2; no clear D. Between the trimmed V and J ends, which lost 6 bases and 2 bases, there was a span of 13 bases. CDR1 and CDR2 (germline): MNHNY, SVGAGI (reference sequence). CDR3 length: 14 residues. DNA for the CDR3: TGTGCCAGCAGCCCGACAACGTACAACTATGGCTACACCTTC. It specifies CASSPTTYNYGYTF.

The chain combines TRBV28 with TRBJ1-4, with D uncertain. CDR1 MDHEN and CDR2 SYDVKM come from the germline V gene. Trimming took 2 bases from V and 3 from J, leaving 7 bases between them. The CDR3 consists of 14 residues. CDR3 DNA: TGTGCCAGCAGTTTAAGATATTCTAATGAAAAACTGTTTTTT. Protein sequence: CASSLRYSNEKLFF. Based on the CDR3 plus reference TRBV28 and TRBJ1-4, the full variable domain is DVKVTQSSRYLVKRTGEKVFLECVQDMDHENMFWYRQDPGLGLRLIYFSYDVKMKEKGDIPEGYSVSREKKERFSLILESASTNQTSMYLCASSLRYSNEKLFFGSGTQLSVL.

The chain carries TRBV19 and TRBJ1-5; D not certain. V lost 5 bases to trimming and J lost 1 base, with 12 bases between them. Germline CDR1 LNHDA, CDR2 SQIVND (reference sequence). The CDR3 extends over 15 amino acids. The CDR3 is CASSFSTASNQPQHF. The CDR3 nucleotides read TGTGCCAGTAGTTTTTCCACGGCGAGCAATCAGCCCCAGCATTTT.

The rearrangement uses TRBV7-2 and TRBJ2-7; D ambiguous. The CDR3 has 14 amino acids. V shed 5 bases and J shed 0 bases, with 11 bases lying between them. The germline CDR1 and CDR2 sequences are SGHTA and FQGNSA. DNA of the CDR3: TGTGCCAGCAGCCGCACCCTAAGCTCCTACGAGCAGTACTTC. This sequence encodes CASSRTLSSYEQYF.

This chain joins TRBV19 and TRBJ1-5; TRBD1 matches at 8 bases. Per the germline V gene, CDR1 is LNHDA and CDR2 is SQIVND (reference sequence). The junction had 5 bases not matched to a gene; V was cut back by 4 bases and J by 6 bases. The CDR3 is made up of 14 amino acids. The CDR3 sequence: CASSRQGPFQPQHF. The CDR3 DNA sequence: TGTGCCAGTAGTAGACAGGGGCCTTTTCAGCCCCAGCATTTT.